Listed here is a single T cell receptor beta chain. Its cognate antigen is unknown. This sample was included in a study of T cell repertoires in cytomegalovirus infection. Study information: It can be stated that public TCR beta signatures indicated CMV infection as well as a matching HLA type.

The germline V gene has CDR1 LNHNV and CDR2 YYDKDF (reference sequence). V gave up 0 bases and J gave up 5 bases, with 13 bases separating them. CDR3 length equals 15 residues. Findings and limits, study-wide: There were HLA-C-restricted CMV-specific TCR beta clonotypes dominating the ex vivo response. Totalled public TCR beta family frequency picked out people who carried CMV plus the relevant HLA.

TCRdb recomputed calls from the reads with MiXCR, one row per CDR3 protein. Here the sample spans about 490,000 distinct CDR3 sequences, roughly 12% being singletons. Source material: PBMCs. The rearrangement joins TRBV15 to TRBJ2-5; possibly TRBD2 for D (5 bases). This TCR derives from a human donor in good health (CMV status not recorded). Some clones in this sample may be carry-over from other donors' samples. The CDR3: CATSRDRGYMETQYF. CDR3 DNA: TGTGCCACCAGCAGAGATAGAGGGTATATGGAGACCCAGTACTTC.